This T cell receptor (beta chain) derives from a study of cytotoxic CD8 clonotypes in ibrutinib-treated CLL. Overall study: Overall, 25 or so responses were partial and 2 complete; following median roughly six years, 14 patients stayed remitted and approximately 12 progressed.

Using immunoSEQ multiplex PCR, the repertoire was profiled, and TCRdb retains in-frame clones only, with some absent. The sample carries around 97,000 clones, about 72% recorded once. Concerning this clone itself: The target antigen is unknown. It may be a read error: a sequence one base away is much more abundant. This specimen includes other DNA sequences encoding the same CDR3.

Points from the study as a whole: Clonotypes that were public were uncommon, and they contracted or stayed stable on treatment. Clonality went higher at ibrutinib response and then dropped back toward baseline at progression.

The sequencing used PBMCs, collected after 12 months of ibrutinib treatment. The clonotype originates from a human donor with chronic lymphocytic leukemia.

CDR3: CASSLVGETQYF. As DNA, the CDR3 is TGTGCCAGCAGCTTAGTTGGAGAGACCCAGTACTTC. The V call is TRBV7-9, the J call TRBJ2-5; D unresolved. The CDR3 extends over 12 amino acids. Per germline, CDR1 SEHNR and CDR2 FQNEAQ (reference sequence). The V and J ends lost 1 base and 4 bases respectively, with 4 bases between them.